This T cell receptor beta chain was documented in a study of metastatic and nonmetastatic thyroid tumors. Overall study context: Repertoires of blood and of tissue (tumor or nodule) from malignant and benign thyroid patients were compared.

The table lists this clone with a few counts. This may be a read error: a much more frequent sequence differs by one nucleotide. Treatment of any kind had been given to no patient before thyroid surgery. Germline lookup yields CDR1 MNHEY and CDR2 SMNVEV (reference sequence). After removal of 5 bases from V and 4 bases from J, the junction contained 15 bases not matched to a gene. The CDR3 spans 17 residues. TCRdb reprocessed the PCR reads using MiXCR. Here the sample spans fewer than 20,000 clones, roughly a fifth being singletons. This receptor was identified in a female donor with papillary thyroid cancer or a benign thyroid nodule (not recorded which). Some clones in this sample may be carry-over from other donors' samples. The chain couples TRBV27 to TRBJ2-7, with TRBD1 matching over 9 bases. The sample comprised adjacent normal tissue. The CDR3 spells CASSKKGGGQGTYEQYF. CDR3 DNA: TGTGCCAGCAGTAAAAAAGGGGGGGGACAGGGAACTTACGAGCAGTACTTC.